The 11 T cell receptor beta chains below all came from one sample that was sequenced in a study of blood T cell repertoires in COVID-19. Libraries were prepared by immunoSEQ multiplex PCR; TCRdb keeps only in-frame clonotypes and omits some of them. The table records about 220,000 clones, around 87% of them present only once. The specimen was PBMCs or T cells enriched from blood (not recorded which). All receptors come from a man between 25 and 39 years old who had been exposed to COVID-19.

The CDR3 DNA sequence: TGTGCCAGCAGCCCCGGTTCAGGGATAGGTTTAGGCTACACCTTC. This translates into CASSPGSGIGLGYTF. The V gene is TRBV5-6, the J gene TRBJ1-2; D perhaps matches TRBD1 (5 bases). This CDR3 comprises 15 residues. Germline assignment: CDR1 SGHDT and CDR2 YYEEEE. V was cut by 4 bases and J by 8 bases, with 21 bases left in between.

This clone showed up just a few times. The V call is TRBV12-1, the J call TRBJ1-2. TRBV12-1 is a documented pseudogene. The CDR3 totals 14 residues. As DNA, the CDR3 is TGTGCCAGCAGCTTTTCGAGCTTATCCCATGGCTACACCTTC. Its translation: CASSFSSLSHGYTF.

This chain connects TRBV5-6 to TRBJ1-1; 7 nucleotides align to TRBD1. Germline CDR1 is SGHDT and CDR2 is YYEEEE. The CDR3 covers 15 residues. Trimming cost V 4 bases and J 0 bases; bases outside gene matches: 6. CDR3 region: CASSPRQGVNTEAFF. DNA for the CDR3: TGTGCCAGCAGCCCCAGACAGGGAGTGAACACTGAAGCTTTCTTT.

CDR3 coding DNA: TGTGCCAGTAGTATAGCATGGACAGGAAGATACGAGCAGTACTTC. This codes for CASSIAWTGRYEQYF. The chain carries TRBV19 and TRBJ2-7; 7 bases are shared with TRBD1. Germline V gives CDR1 LNHDA, CDR2 SQIVND (reference sequence). The CDR3 totals 15 residues. The ends lost 1 base at V and 4 bases at J; junction bases unmatched: 7.

This rearrangement joins TRBV5-6 to TRBJ2-7; TRBD2 agrees at 14 bases. This CDR3 is built from 15 residues. J was trimmed by 4 bases and V by 4 bases; bases with no gene match: 4. Looked up from germline, CDR1 is SGHDT and CDR2 is YYEEEE. CDR3 nucleotides: TGTGCCAGCAGCGCACGACTAGCGGGGGGGTACGAGCAGTACTTC. It specifies CASSARLAGGYEQYF. The complete variable domain, with remaining parts taken from reference TRBV5-6 and TRBJ2-7, reads DAGVTQSPTHLIKTRGQQVTLRCSPKSGHDTVSWYQQALGQGPQFIFQYYEEEERQRGNFPDRFSGHQFPNYSSELNVNALLLGDSALYLCASSARLAGGYEQYFGPGTRLTVT.

This clone appeared a single time. The chain links TRBV5-1 to TRBJ2-1, with 11 bases lining up with TRBD2. The CDR3 sequence is 16 residues long. The J segment lost 8 bases and the V segment lost 4 bases, leaving 11 bases of the junction unmatched. Germline CDR1 SGHRS, CDR2 YFSETQ. This CDR3 reads CASSLLYTSGGYEQFF. The CDR3 region has the DNA TGCGCCAGCAGCCTGCTTTATACTAGCGGGGGCTATGAGCAGTTCTTC.

The chain joins TRBV12-3 or TRBV12-4 to TRBJ2-7; D not resolved. This CDR3 has 12 amino acids. Trimming left V 6 bases short and J 2 bases short, with 8 bases between. The CDR3, as DNA: TGTGCCAGCAGGGAGACCCCCTACGAGCAGTACTTC. As protein: CASRETPYEQYF.

The chain recombines TRBV13 with TRBJ2-7, with D possibly TRBD2 on 7 matching bases. This CDR3 contains 14 residues. Germline V gives CDR1 PRHDT, CDR2 FYEKMQ (reference sequence). Trimming took 0 bases from V and 5 from J, leaving 11 bases between them. CDR3 nucleotide sequence: TGTGCCAGCAGCTTAGGAGAGGGGGGGCACGAGCAGTACTTC. Its translation is CASSLGEGGHEQYF.

The rearrangement joins TRBV7-6 to TRBJ2-7; D is perhaps TRBD2 (5 bases). The CDR3 loop spans 12 amino acids. Germline values: CDR1 SGHVS, CDR2 FNYEAQ. V gave up 4 bases and J gave up 5 bases, with 9 bases separating them. In nucleotides, the CDR3 is TGTGCCAGCAGCTCCGAGGGCAACGAGCAGTACTTC. Translated, it gives CASSSEGNEQYF.

The chain has TRBV3-1 (or the pseudogene TRBV3-2) and TRBJ2-5; D is ambiguous. CDR3 size: 14 residues. CDR1 and CDR2 (germline): LGHDT, YNNKEL (reference sequence). Trimming took off 0 bases at V and 5 bases at J, with 10 bases between the two ends. Here the CDR3 reads CASSQDLVSETQYF. CDR3 nucleotides: TGTGCCAGCAGCCAAGATCTAGTCTCTGAGACCCAGTACTTC.

Here the CDR3 reads CSVWTARLTQYF. As DNA, the CDR3 is TGCAGCGTTTGGACAGCCCGGCTGACCCAGTACTTC. The J gene is TRBJ2-5, the V gene TRBV29-1, with D tentatively TRBD1 (6 bases). The CDR3 sequence is 12 residues long. CDR1 is SQVTM, CDR2 ANQGSEA, per germline. Trimming left V 5 bases short and J 7 bases short, with 14 bases between.